These T cell receptor beta chains were read from a single sample in a study of blood T cell repertoires in COVID-19. The table came from immunoSEQ multiplex PCR; TCRdb's copy has only in-frame clones and leaves some out. Here the sample spans 190,000 or so clones, 80% to 90% being singletons. The sample taken for sequencing was peripheral blood. These receptors came from a middle-aged man with active or convalescent COVID-19. The CDR3 runs from the conserved cysteine through the conserved F or W.

CDR3 | J | V
CASSIARGGYTF | TRBJ1-2 | TRBV19
CASSLYSEQFF | TRBJ2-1 | TRBV7-6
CASSVDSTGELFF | TRBJ2-2 | TRBV9
CASSLEGARATEAFF | TRBJ1-1 | TRBV5-1
CASSPSTGRTEAFF | TRBJ1-1 | TRBV7-9
CASSHPTGERGYTF | TRBJ1-2 | TRBV5-6
CASSLGRGGEKLFF | TRBJ1-4 | TRBV5-4
CASSPLKGRVGNTIYF | TRBJ1-3 | TRBV14
CASRDRGLTGELFF | TRBJ2-2 | TRBV6-5
CASSQIQGAWGIQYF | TRBJ2-4 | TRBV28
CSALLGQGSNEKLFF | TRBJ1-4 | TRBV29-1
CASGRGGNAGELFF | TRBJ2-2 | TRBV6-5
CASSLETGVNTGELFF | TRBJ2-2 | TRBV7-2
CASGLMGQGWNEAFF | TRBJ1-1 | TRBV12-5
CASSKCGGNHYNEQFF | TRBJ2-1 | TRBV21-1
CASSLGGGSNYGYTF | TRBJ1-2 | TRBV7-6
CASTPSGGLDEKLFF | TRBJ1-4 | TRBV5-5
CASSAPGDANTGELFF | TRBJ2-2 | TRBV7-9
CASSFLQGVTNEKLFF | TRBJ1-4 | TRBV7-9
CASSLGVGTSPDTQYF | TRBJ2-3 | TRBV7-6
CASSYTGYGPGTADYGYTF | TRBJ1-2 | TRBV13
CASSPRGQGGNSPLHF | TRBJ1-6 | TRBV18
CAISEWGQGNEKLFF | TRBJ1-4 | TRBV10-3
CASSFQDTDTQYF | TRBJ2-3 | TRBV11-1
CASSPSGQGVNEQFF | TRBJ2-1 | TRBV19
CASSPPTGRHSPLHF | TRBJ1-6 | TRBV28
CASSLSAVGGYTF | TRBJ1-2 | TRBV7-8
CSSTGQGDGYTF | TRBJ1-2 | TRBV29-1
CSVGSGNYGYTF | TRBJ1-2 | TRBV29-1
CASSLTGQGRPDYGYTF | TRBJ1-2 | TRBV27
CASSPGTGGLYTEAFF | TRBJ1-1 | TRBV18
CASSPTQGKGTEAFF | TRBJ1-1 | TRBV7-2